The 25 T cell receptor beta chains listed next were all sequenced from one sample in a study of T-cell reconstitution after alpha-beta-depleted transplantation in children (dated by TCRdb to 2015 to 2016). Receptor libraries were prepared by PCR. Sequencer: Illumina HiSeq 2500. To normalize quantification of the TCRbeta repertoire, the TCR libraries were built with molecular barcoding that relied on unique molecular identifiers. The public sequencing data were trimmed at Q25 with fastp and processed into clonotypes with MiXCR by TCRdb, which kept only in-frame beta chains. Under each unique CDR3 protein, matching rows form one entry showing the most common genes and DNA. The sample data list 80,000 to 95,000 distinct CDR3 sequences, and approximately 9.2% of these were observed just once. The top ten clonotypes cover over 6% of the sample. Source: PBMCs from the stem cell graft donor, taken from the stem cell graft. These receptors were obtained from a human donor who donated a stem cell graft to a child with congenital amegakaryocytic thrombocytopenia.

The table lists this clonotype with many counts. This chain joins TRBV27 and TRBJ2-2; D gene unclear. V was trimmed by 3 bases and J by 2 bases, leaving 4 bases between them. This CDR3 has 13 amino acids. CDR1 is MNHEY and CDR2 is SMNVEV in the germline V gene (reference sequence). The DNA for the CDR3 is TGTGCCAGCAGTTTGTTAAACACCGGGGAGCTGTTTTTT. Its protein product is CASSLLNTGELFF.

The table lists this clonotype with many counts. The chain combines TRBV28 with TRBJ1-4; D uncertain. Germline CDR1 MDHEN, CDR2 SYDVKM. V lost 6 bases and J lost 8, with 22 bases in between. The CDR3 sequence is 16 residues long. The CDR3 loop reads CASSPGLYNEAEKLFF. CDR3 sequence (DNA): TGTGCCAGCAGCCCGGGCCTCTATAATGAAGCGGAAAAACTGTTTTTT.

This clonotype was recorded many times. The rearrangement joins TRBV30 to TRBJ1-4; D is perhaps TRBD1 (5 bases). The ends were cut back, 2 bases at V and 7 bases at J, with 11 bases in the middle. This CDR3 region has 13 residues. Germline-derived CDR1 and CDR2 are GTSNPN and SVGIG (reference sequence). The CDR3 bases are TGTGCCTGGAGTCAACTGGGGGGTGAAAAACTGTTTTTT. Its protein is CAWSQLGGEKLFF.

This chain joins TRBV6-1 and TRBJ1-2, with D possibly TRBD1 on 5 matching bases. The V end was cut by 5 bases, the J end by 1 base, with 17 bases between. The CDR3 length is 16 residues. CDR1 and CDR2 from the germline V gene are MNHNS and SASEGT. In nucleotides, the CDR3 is TGTGCCAGCAGTACCGTGCCTGGGGACGGTAACTATGGCTACACCTTC. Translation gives CASSTVPGDGNYGYTF.

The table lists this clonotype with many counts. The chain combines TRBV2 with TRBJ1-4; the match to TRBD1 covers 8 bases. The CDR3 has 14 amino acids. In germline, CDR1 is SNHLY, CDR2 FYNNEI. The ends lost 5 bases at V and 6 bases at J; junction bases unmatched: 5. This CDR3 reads CASSNSGGYEKLFF. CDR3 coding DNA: TGTGCCAGCAGTAATTCAGGGGGCTATGAAAAACTGTTTTTT. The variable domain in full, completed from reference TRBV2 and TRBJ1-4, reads EPEVTQTPSHQVTQMGQEVILRCVPISNHLYFYWYRQILGQKVEFLVSFYNNEISEKSEIFDDQFSVERPDGSNFTLKIRSTKLEDSAMYFCASSNSGGYEKLFFGSGTQLSVL.

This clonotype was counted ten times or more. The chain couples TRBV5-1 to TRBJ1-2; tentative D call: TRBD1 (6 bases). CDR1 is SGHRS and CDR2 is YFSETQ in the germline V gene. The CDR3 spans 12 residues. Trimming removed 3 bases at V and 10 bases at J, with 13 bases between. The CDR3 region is CASSYGQSFYTF. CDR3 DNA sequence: TGCGCCAGCAGCTACGGACAGTCTTTCTACACCTTC.

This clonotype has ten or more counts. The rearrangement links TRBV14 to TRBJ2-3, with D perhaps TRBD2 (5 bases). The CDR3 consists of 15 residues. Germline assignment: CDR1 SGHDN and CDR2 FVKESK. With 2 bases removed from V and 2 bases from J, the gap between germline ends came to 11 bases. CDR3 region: CASSQQAAPTDTQYF. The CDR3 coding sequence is TGTGCCAGCAGCCAACAAGCGGCCCCCACAGATACGCAGTATTTT.

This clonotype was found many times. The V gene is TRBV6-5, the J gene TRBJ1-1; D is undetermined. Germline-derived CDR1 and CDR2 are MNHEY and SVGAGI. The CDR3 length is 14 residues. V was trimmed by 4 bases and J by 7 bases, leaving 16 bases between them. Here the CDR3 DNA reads TGTGCCAGCAGTTTTGCCGGGCGAGTAAGTGAAGCTTTCTTT. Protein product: CASSFAGRVSEAFF.

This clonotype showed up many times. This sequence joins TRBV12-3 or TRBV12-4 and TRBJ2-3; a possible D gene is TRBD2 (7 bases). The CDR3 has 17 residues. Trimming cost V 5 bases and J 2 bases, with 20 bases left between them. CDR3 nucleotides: TGTGCCAGCAGTCCCGCGGGAGCGGGGACACTCACAGATACGCAGTATTTT. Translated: CASSPAGAGTLTDTQYF.

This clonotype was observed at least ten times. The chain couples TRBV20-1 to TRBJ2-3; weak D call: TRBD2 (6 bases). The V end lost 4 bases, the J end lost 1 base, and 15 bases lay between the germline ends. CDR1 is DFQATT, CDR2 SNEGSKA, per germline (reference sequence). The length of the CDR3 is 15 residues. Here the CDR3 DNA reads TGCAGTGCTATATCGGCGGGGATAGGCACAGATACGCAGTATTTT. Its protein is CSAISAGIGTDTQYF.

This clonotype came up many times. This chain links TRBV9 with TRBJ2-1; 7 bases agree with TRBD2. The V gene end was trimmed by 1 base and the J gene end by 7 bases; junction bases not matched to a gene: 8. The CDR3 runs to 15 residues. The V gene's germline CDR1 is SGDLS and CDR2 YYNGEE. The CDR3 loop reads CASSVNGGGGNEQFF. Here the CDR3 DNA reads TGTGCCAGCAGCGTAAACGGCGGGGGTGGGAATGAGCAGTTCTTC.

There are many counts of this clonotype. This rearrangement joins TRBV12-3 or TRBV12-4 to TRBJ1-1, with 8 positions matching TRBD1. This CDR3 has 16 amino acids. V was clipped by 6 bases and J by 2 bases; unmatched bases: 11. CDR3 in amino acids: CASRPGGISGNTEAFF. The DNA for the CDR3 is TGTGCCAGCAGACCAGGGGGCATTTCCGGTAACACTGAAGCTTTCTTT.

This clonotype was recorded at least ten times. This CDR3 is CASSETGTNEKLFF. The CDR3 region has the DNA TGTGCCAGCAGTGAGACGGGAACTAATGAAAAACTGTTTTTT. The chain couples TRBV12-3 or TRBV12-4 to TRBJ1-4, with D hard to call. CDR3 size: 14 residues. V was trimmed by 5 bases and J by 1 base, leaving 8 bases between them.

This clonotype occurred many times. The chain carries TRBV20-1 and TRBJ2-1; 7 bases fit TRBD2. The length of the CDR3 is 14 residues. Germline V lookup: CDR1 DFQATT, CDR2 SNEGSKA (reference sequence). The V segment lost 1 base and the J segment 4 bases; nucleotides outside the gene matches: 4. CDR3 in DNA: TGCAGTGCTAGAGGGGCTAGCGGATACAATGAGCAGTTCTTC. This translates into CSARGASGYNEQFF.

CDR3: CASSSTDYGYTF. As DNA, the CDR3 is TGTGCCAGCAGTTCCACGGATTATGGCTACACCTTC. The gene calls are TRBV6-2 or TRBV6-3 and TRBJ1-2; D is undetermined. Germline V lookup: CDR1 MNHEY, CDR2 SVGEGT. V lost 4 bases and J 5 bases, leaving 8 bases between the germline ends. This CDR3 contains 12 residues.

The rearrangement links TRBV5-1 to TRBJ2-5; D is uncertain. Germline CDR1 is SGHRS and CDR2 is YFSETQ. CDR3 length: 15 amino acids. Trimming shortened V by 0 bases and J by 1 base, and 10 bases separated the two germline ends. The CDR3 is CASSLGAVFQETQYF. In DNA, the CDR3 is TGCGCCAGCAGCTTGGGGGCGGTATTCCAAGAGACCCAGTACTTC.

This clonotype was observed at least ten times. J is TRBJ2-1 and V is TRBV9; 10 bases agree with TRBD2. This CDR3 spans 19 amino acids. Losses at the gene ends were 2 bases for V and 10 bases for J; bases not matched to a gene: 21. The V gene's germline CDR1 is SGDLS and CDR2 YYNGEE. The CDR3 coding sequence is TGTGCCAGCAGCGTTCCAGCGGGAGGGCCTCAGTGGTTGTCAGAGGAGCAGTTCTTC. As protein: CASSVPAGGPQWLSEEQFF.

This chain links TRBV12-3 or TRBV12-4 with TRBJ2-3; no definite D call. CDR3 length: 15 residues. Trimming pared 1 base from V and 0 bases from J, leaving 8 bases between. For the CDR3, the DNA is TGTGCCAGCAGTTTAGGGGGTCCTAGCACAGATACGCAGTATTTT. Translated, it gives CASSLGGPSTDTQYF.

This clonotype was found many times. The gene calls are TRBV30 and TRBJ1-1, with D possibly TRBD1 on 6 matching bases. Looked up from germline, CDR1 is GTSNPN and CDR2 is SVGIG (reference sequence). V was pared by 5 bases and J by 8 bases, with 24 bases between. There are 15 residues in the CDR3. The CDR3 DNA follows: TGTGCCTGGCCCCCTGTCCTGGGCAGGGGTTCGGAAGCTTTCTTT. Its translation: CAWPPVLGRGSEAFF.

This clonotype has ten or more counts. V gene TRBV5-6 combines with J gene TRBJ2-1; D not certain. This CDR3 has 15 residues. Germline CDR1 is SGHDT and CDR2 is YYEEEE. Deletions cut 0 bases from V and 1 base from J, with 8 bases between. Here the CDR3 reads CASSLGVGSYNEQFF. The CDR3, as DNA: TGTGCCAGCAGCTTGGGGGTAGGGTCCTACAATGAGCAGTTCTTC.

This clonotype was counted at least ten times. The CDR3, as DNA: TGCAGTGCTCCCTCCGGATTTGGAAACACCATATATTTT. The encoded protein is CSAPSGFGNTIYF. The chain employs TRBV20-1 and TRBJ1-3, with unresolved D. Germline V CDR1 and CDR2: DFQATT, SNEGSKA (reference sequence). CDR3 length: 13 residues. The ends were cut back, 5 bases at V and 3 bases at J, with 11 bases in the middle.

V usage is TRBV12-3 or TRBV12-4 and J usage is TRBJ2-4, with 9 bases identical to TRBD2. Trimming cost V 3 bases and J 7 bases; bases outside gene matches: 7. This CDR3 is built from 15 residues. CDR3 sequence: CASSFLGGRDNIQYF. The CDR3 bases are TGTGCCAGCAGTTTTTTGGGCGGGAGGGATAACATTCAGTACTTC.

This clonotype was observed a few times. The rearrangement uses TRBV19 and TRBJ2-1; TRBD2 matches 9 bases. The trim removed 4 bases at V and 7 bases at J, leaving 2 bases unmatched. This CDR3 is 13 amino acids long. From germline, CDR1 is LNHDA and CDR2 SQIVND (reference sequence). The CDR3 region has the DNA TGTGCCAGTAGTAGCGGGGGGGCAAATGAGCAGTTCTTC. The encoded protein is CASSSGGANEQFF.

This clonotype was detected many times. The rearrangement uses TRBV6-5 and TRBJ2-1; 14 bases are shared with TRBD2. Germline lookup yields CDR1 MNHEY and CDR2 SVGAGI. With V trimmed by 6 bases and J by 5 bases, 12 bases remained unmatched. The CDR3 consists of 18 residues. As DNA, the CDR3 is TGTGCCAGCAGGAGGGGAGGACTAGCGGGGGGCCGTAACAATGAGCAGTTCTTC. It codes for CASRRGGLAGGRNNEQFF.

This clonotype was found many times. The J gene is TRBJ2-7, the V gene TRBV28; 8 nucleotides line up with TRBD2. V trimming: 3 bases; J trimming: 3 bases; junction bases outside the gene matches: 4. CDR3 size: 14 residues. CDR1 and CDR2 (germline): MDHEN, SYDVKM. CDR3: CASSFTSGIYEQYF. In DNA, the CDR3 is TGTGCCAGCAGTTTCACTAGCGGTATCTACGAGCAGTACTTC.